The clone carrying this T cell receptor beta chain was seen at least ten times. Its antigen is still unknown. The data derive from a study of T-cell reconstitution after alpha-beta-depleted transplantation in children. Unique molecular identifiers were incorporated when the TCRbeta library was constructed. MiXCR, applied by TCRdb to the PCR reads, yields one record per CDR3 protein. Of approximately 300,000 distinct CDR3 sequences in the sample, more than 9% were seen once. This CDR3 has 16 residues. Trimming took 7 bases from V and 0 from J, leaving 16 bases between them. Whole-study findings and limits: When one year had passed after transplant, most T-cell counts and diversity came from newly produced T cells. Alpha-beta T cells about two months after transplant reportedly derived from several hundred expanded graft clones.

V gene TRBV12-3 or TRBV12-4 combines with J gene TRBJ2-1; a possible D gene is TRBD2 (5 bases). Here the sequenced sample was peripheral blood, taken 180 days after TCRalphabeta/CD19-depleted stem cell transplant. This receptor was obtained from a male patient between 2 and 10 years old who had a stem cell transplant for chronic granulomatous disease, so the T cells may come from the graft donor. For the CDR3, the DNA is TGTGCCAGCACCGCAGCGGAGGCCTACTCCTACAATGAGCAGTTCTTC. Protein: CASTAAEAYSYNEQFF.